This T cell receptor (beta chain) comes out of a study of T cells in Graves' hyperthyroidism and ophthalmopathy. The diagnostic basis comprised clinical symptoms, serum thyroxine and TRAb, thyroid ultrasound and orbital computed tomography. The CDR3 is 14 residues long. The germline V gene has CDR1 SGHTA and CDR2 FQGNSA. Trimming shortened V by 6 bases and J by 4 bases, and 15 bases separated the two germline ends. Regions amplified from RNA transcripts were the TCR beta CDR3 regions. Primed by the HTBI set, a first-round RT-PCR was run on the TCR CDR3. From the multiplex PCR reads, TCRdb called clonotypes with MiXCR, one entry per CDR3 protein. The table shows some 580,000 distinct CDR3 sequences, with roughly 15% occurring only once.

The sample comprised blood. The sequence derives from a woman aged 40-49 years with Graves' ophthalmopathy. The chain has TRBV7-2 and TRBJ1-2; D gene uncertain. CDR3 region: CASSTGLRVYGYTF. CDR3 DNA sequence: TGTGCCAGCAGTACGGGTTTGCGGGTCTATGGCTACACCTTC.